This T cell receptor beta chain was documented in a study of siplizumab effects on memory and regulatory T cells. General study results and limits: Under siplizumab, alloreactive sequences traced to unstimulated CD4+ memory cells were significantly reduced. Where siplizumab was present, mappable alloreactive CD4+ clones averaged roughly 66% Treg-derived, compared with more than 25% in controls. Of the alloreactive clones, only a minor fraction mapped to unstimulated subsets.

TCR templates, around 100,000 per sample, were assayed. Sequencing used immunoSEQ multiplex PCR; TCRdb keeps in-frame clones, though not all of them. Of tens of thousands of clones in the sample, just over 95% were seen once. The V gene's germline CDR1 is LGHNA and CDR2 YNFKEQ. This CDR3 comprises 14 residues. Comment on this clone: The antigen remains unidentified. One end of the junction varies from germline; a read error may be responsible.

The chain uses TRBV4-2 and TRBJ1-1; 7 bases agree with TRBD1. The origin of this receptor is a human donor in good health. The specimen was naive CD8+ T cells sorted from blood. In nucleotides, the CDR3 is TGTGCCAGCAGTCAAGACAGGGTTTTTGCTGAAGCTTTCTTT. Translated, it gives CASSQDRVFAEAFF.